This T cell receptor (beta chain) was sequenced during a study of T cell responses to AZD1222 COVID-19 vaccine. Study outcomes and limitations: The study sampled repertoires only after the peak T cell response.

Libraries were prepared by immunoSEQ multiplex PCR; TCRdb keeps only in-frame clonotypes and omits some of them. The sample lists fewer than 200,000 clones; 88% were seen once. Germline CDR1 MNHEY, CDR2 SVGAGI. V lost 8 bases and J lost 2, with 18 bases in between. The CDR3 is 15 residues long. Points on this clone: The antigen is not known.

V gene TRBV6-5 combines with J gene TRBJ1-2; D might be TRBD1 (5 bases). The material was peripheral blood, obtained 28 days after the second AZD1222 dose. The source is an adult who received the AZD1222 COVID-19 vaccine. CDR3 sequence reads: CASGERGRENYGYTF. In DNA form, the CDR3 reads TGTGCCAGCGGAGAGAGGGGTCGGGAAAACTATGGCTACACCTTC.